This passage covers 25 T cell receptor beta chains from one sample sequenced in a study of vaccination effects on CD4 cells after COVID-19 (dated by TCRdb to 2021 to 2024). Libraries were built with the immunoSEQ multiplex PCR assay. TCRdb carries this immuneACCESS record with in-frame sequences only. Its versions omit some clonotypes, under half of them owing to an unresolved V gene in the studies checked, with the rest unexplained. Present in this sample are about 81,000 clones, around four fifths of which were seen just once. The ten most abundant clones make up 1.1% of the sample. In the ViraFEST assay, PBMC were stimulated with viral peptide pools, and antigen-specific CD4+ T cell clonotypes were then identified by expansion using TCR sequencing. After approximately eleven days of culture, CD4+ T cells were isolated with the EasySep CD4+ T cell isolation kit. Participants received two doses of either the BNT162b2 or the mRNA-1273 mRNA SARS-CoV-2 vaccine.

Their specific antigens are unknown. Sequences were derived from CD4+ T cells from PBMCs cultured with HCoV-OC43 spike peptides, sampled after COVID-19 vaccination. Explained via the paper, the cell subset or site label denotes: HCoV-OC43 spike overlapping peptide pool stimulation. These receptors came from a human donor who received a COVID-19 vaccine.

J is TRBJ1-2 and V is TRBV15; D is possibly TRBD1 (6 bases). Looked up from germline, CDR1 is LNHNV and CDR2 is YYDKDF (reference sequence). The CDR3 is 16 residues long. The ends were cut back, 5 bases at V and 4 bases at J, with 20 bases in the middle. The CDR3 region has the DNA TGTGCCACCAGCGACGCCGGAGGGGGGGGATTCTATGGCTACACCTTC. It is translated as CATSDAGGGGFYGYTF.

The V gene is TRBV7-8, the J gene TRBJ2-6, with D possibly being TRBD1 (5 bases). Germline-derived CDR1 and CDR2 are SGHVS and FQNEAQ. V dropped 4 bases and J dropped 0 bases, with 13 bases sitting between them. The CDR3 consists of 17 residues. The CDR3 protein is CASSSKKGYSGANVLTF. The CDR3 region has the DNA TGTGCCAGCAGCTCGAAGAAGGGGTACTCTGGGGCCAACGTCCTGACTTTC.

The chain couples TRBV7-9 to TRBJ2-3; 8 bases are shared with TRBD2. The CDR3 loop spans 15 amino acids. Per germline, CDR1 SEHNR and CDR2 FQNEAQ (reference sequence). J was trimmed by 3 bases and V by 1 base; bases with no gene match: 3. CDR3 amino acids: CASSLVTGGTDTQYF. In DNA form, the CDR3 reads TGTGCCAGCAGCTTAGTAACGGGGGGGACAGATACGCAGTATTTT.

The V and J genes are TRBV7-2 and TRBJ2-7, with 9 bases matching TRBD1. CDR1 is SGHTA, CDR2 FQGNSA, per germline. This CDR3 is 15 amino acids long. The V and J ends lost 5 bases and 0 bases, in that order; junction bases with no gene match: 5. This CDR3 is CASSLGTGPSYEQYV. The DNA of the CDR3 is TGTGCCAGCAGCCTCGGGACAGGGCCCTCCTACGAGCAGTACGTC.

The J gene is TRBJ2-1, the V gene TRBV9; perhaps TRBD2 as D (5 bases). This CDR3 has 14 amino acids. V gave up 0 bases and J gave up 2 bases, with 6 bases separating them. The germline V gene has CDR1 SGDLS and CDR2 YYNGEE. CDR3 sequence (DNA): TGTGCCAGCAGCGTAGGGGGAGCCTACAATGAGCAGTTCTTC. The encoded protein is CASSVGGAYNEQFF.

This clone was counted only a few times. This chain connects TRBV4-1 to TRBJ1-3, with a tentative D call TRBD1 (5 bases). V was cut by 3 bases and J by 1 base, with 13 bases left in between. CDR1 is MGHRA, CDR2 YSYEKL, per germline. The CDR3 totals 16 residues. The CDR3 sequence is CASSQVGGKSGNTIYF. The CDR3, as DNA: TGCGCCAGCAGCCAGGTTGGGGGGAAATCTGGAAACACCATATATTTT.

The rearrangement joins TRBV24-1 to TRBJ2-2; D not resolved. Germline CDR1 and CDR2: KGHDR and SFDVKD. V was trimmed by 5 bases and J by 0 bases, leaving 9 bases between them. This CDR3 has 15 amino acids. The CDR3 reads CATSVGLANTGELFF. The CDR3 nucleotides read TGTGCCACCAGTGTCGGTCTGGCGAACACCGGGGAGCTGTTTTTT.

The rearrangement uses TRBV9 and TRBJ2-5; TRBD1 is a possible D gene (5 bases). V was cut by 2 bases and J by 1 base, with 9 bases left in between. The CDR3 extends over 14 amino acids. Per germline, CDR1 SGDLS and CDR2 YYNGEE. The CDR3 here is CASSVDSTQETQYF. The CDR3 region has the DNA TGTGCCAGCAGCGTTGACAGCACCCAAGAGACCCAGTACTTC.

The rearrangement joins TRBV6-5 to TRBJ2-2; 7 positions agree with TRBD1. Germline CDR1 is MNHEY and CDR2 is SVGAGI. Trimming took 8 bases from V and 6 from J; bases not matched to a gene: 9. There are 14 residues in the CDR3. CDR3 nucleotide sequence: TGTGCCAGCGCCCGACAGGGATCACCCGGGGAGCTGTTTTTT. Translated, it gives CASARQGSPGELFF.

CDR3 amino acids: CSVAGSQETQYF. The DNA of the CDR3 is TGCAGCGTTGCCGGGTCCCAAGAGACCCAGTACTTC. The V gene is TRBV29-1, the J gene TRBJ2-5; D is unclear. CDR1 SQVTM and CDR2 ANQGSEA come from the germline V gene. Trimming pared 4 bases from V and 1 base from J, leaving 7 bases between. The CDR3 has 12 amino acids.

This clone was picked up a small number of times. CDR3 protein: CASSNWEGSGMGGLYGYTF. The CDR3 DNA sequence: TGTGCCAGCAGCAACTGGGAGGGTTCTGGGATGGGGGGCCTTTATGGCTACACCTTC. The rearrangement joins TRBV6-4 to TRBJ1-2, with D perhaps matching TRBD1 (6 bases). Trimming removed 6 bases from V and 5 bases from J, with 31 bases in between. The CDR3 contains 19 residues. The V gene's germline CDR1 is MRHNA and CDR2 SNTAGT.

This chain uses TRBV6-1 with TRBJ1-1; D is uncertain. With 2 bases removed from V and 6 bases from J, the gap between germline ends came to 10 bases. CDR1 and CDR2 from the germline V gene are MNHNS and SASEGT. The CDR3 has 13 amino acids. The CDR3 region has the DNA TGTGCCAGCAGTGAACAGGTCCCTCCTGAAGCTTTCTTT. Translating gives CASSEQVPPEAFF.

The CDR3 sequence is CASSPKDRSNQPQHF. The CDR3 DNA reads as TGTGCCAGCTCACCAAAGGACAGAAGCAATCAGCCCCAGCATTTT. The chain carries TRBV18 and TRBJ1-5; D possibly corresponds to TRBD1 (6 bases). This CDR3 is 15 amino acids long. Trimming cost V 2 bases and J 1 base, with 9 bases left between them. Germline V lookup: CDR1 KGHSH, CDR2 LQKENI.

This clone showed up just once. The V call is TRBV4-1, the J call TRBJ2-3, with D uncertain. Germline lookup yields CDR1 MGHRA and CDR2 YSYEKL. The V end was cut by 0 bases, the J end by 2 bases, with 15 bases between. The CDR3 runs to 17 residues. In DNA, the CDR3 is TGCGCCAGCAGCCAAGACCGGACCGATGTCTCCACAGATACGCAGTATTTT. Its protein product is CASSQDRTDVSTDTQYF.

V and J are TRBV2 and TRBJ2-1; D gene ambiguous. Trimming cost V 5 bases and J 2 bases, with 13 bases left between them. The germline V gene has CDR1 SNHLY and CDR2 FYNNEI. This CDR3 spans 15 amino acids. The CDR3 loop reads CASSNDLLTYNEQFF. The DNA of the CDR3 is TGTGCCAGCAGTAACGACTTACTAACCTACAATGAGCAGTTCTTC.

In regard to this clone: Other DNA sequences within the sample encode an identical CDR3. The genes are TRBV5-1 and TRBJ2-5; tentatively, D is TRBD2 (6 bases). There are 15 residues in the CDR3. From germline, CDR1 is SGHRS and CDR2 YFSETQ. Trimming cost V 0 bases and J 5 bases, with 14 bases left between them. The CDR3 loop reads CASSLVTGGLETQYF. CDR3 in DNA: TGCGCCAGCAGCTTGGTCACTGGGGGGTTGGAGACCCAGTACTTC.

This clone was found once. J is TRBJ2-2 and V is TRBV7-2; no reliable D call. The V end lost 4 bases, the J end lost 0 bases, and 9 bases lay between the germline ends. Per germline, CDR1 SGHTA and CDR2 FQGNSA. The CDR3 extends over 15 amino acids. The CDR3: CASSSVKANTGELFF. The CDR3 nucleotides are TGTGCCAGCAGCTCTGTTAAAGCGAACACCGGGGAGCTGTTTTTT.

The chain uses TRBV10-3 and TRBJ2-2; weak D call: TRBD1 (6 bases). V was pared by 1 base and J by 0 bases, with 9 bases between. The CDR3 is 16 residues long. CDR1 ENHRY and CDR2 SYGVKD come from the germline V gene. This CDR3 reads CAISEYRTANTGELFF. The CDR3, as DNA: TGTGCCATCAGTGAGTACAGGACAGCGAACACCGGGGAGCTGTTTTTT.

The rearrangement uses TRBV7-3 and TRBJ1-1; TRBD1 is a possible D gene (5 bases). Germline CDR1 and CDR2: SGHTA and FQGTGA. CDR3 length: 16 residues. V was shortened by 0 bases and J by 2 bases, with 13 bases between the two germline ends. CDR3 region: CASSLTDRGKNTEAFF. CDR3 sequence (DNA): TGTGCCAGCAGCTTAACCGATCGGGGGAAAAACACTGAAGCTTTCTTT.

This chain connects TRBV7-9 to TRBJ2-3, with D maybe TRBD1 (6 bases). Germline V gives CDR1 SEHNR, CDR2 FQNEAQ (reference sequence). Between the trimmed V and J ends, which lost 3 bases and 2 bases, there was a span of 9 bases. The CDR3 sequence is 14 residues long. In DNA, the CDR3 is TGTGCCAGCAGCTTGGACAGAAACACAGATACGCAGTATTTT. It encodes CASSLDRNTDTQYF.

This clone was seen a few times. The gene calls are TRBV24-1 and TRBJ2-5; perhaps TRBD1 as D (5 bases). V was clipped by 1 base and J by 4 bases, with 18 bases between them. Germline loops: CDR1 KGHDR, CDR2 SFDVKD. The CDR3 is 17 residues long. CDR3 in DNA: TGTGCCACCAGTGATTTCGACGGCTCCCCAAGGGGAGAGACCCAGTACTTC. Its translation: CATSDFDGSPRGETQYF.

The CDR3 region has the DNA TGTGCCAGCAGCCCGACAGGTTCTATTAACAATGAGCAGTTCTTC. It translates to CASSPTGSINNEQFF. The rearrangement uses TRBV9 and TRBJ2-1, with TRBD1 as a possible D gene (6 bases). Trimming removed 4 bases at V and 5 bases at J, with 16 bases between. CDR3 size: 15 residues. The germline CDR1 and CDR2 sequences are SGDLS and YYNGEE.

The V gene is TRBV6-6, the J gene TRBJ1-1; D is perhaps TRBD1 (6 bases). Germline V gene lookup returns CDR1 MNHNY and CDR2 SVGAGI (reference sequence). V was shortened by 5 bases and J by 2 bases, with 12 bases between the two germline ends. The CDR3 is made up of 14 amino acids. The CDR3 coding sequence is TGTGCCAGCAGTCCGGAGACAGGTAACACTGAAGCTTTCTTT. Amino acid sequence: CASSPETGNTEAFF.

In this sample, this clone turned up a few times. The chain couples TRBV18 to TRBJ1-6; maybe TRBD1 (5 bases). The germline V gene encodes CDR1 KGHSH and CDR2 LQKENI. The V and J ends lost 5 bases and 1 base respectively, with 18 bases between them. This CDR3 region has 18 residues. As DNA, the CDR3 is TGTGCCAGCTCAAAAACGGATCGACAGCGTTCCTATAATTCACCCCTCCACTTT. Protein sequence: CASSKTDRQRSYNSPLHF.

J is TRBJ2-2 and V is TRBV5-1; 10 nucleotides agree with TRBD1. The CDR3 sequence is 16 residues long. The germline CDR1 and CDR2 sequences are SGHRS and YFSETQ. The V and J ends lost 4 bases and 8 bases, in that order; junction bases with no gene match: 11. CDR3 nucleotide sequence: TGCGCCAGCAGCCCGCAGGTGACAGGGGGCCCTGGGGAGCTGTTTTTT. This gives the protein CASSPQVTGGPGELFF.